These 29 T cell receptor beta chains were sequenced from one sample in a study of spatial heterogeneity in lung cancer. The time point: sample taken at primary tumor resection. TCRdb processed the 5' RACE reads anew with MiXCR; each CDR3 protein has one entry. Here the sample spans some 5,000 distinct CDR3 sequences, approximately 3.9% being singletons. The sample here was normal lung tissue next to the tumor, taken at surgery. These receptors were collected from a male donor with early-stage non-small cell lung cancer.

The chain links TRBV12-3 or TRBV12-4 to TRBJ2-3; 11 bases agree with TRBD2. V shed 6 bases and J 6 bases; nucleotides not matched to a gene: 11. The CDR3 has 16 residues. The CDR3 reads CASRAGLAGGGDTQYF. CDR3 in DNA: TGTGCCAGCAGGGCCGGGCTAGCGGGAGGTGGTGATACGCAGTATTTT.

The genes are TRBV18 and TRBJ2-1, with D perhaps matching TRBD1 (6 bases). V dropped 4 bases and J dropped 8 bases, with 18 bases sitting between them. Germline CDR1 reads KGHSH; CDR2 reads LQKENI. The CDR3 covers 15 residues. The CDR3 region has the DNA TGTGCCAGCTCACGGGGAACACAGGGTCGGGATGAGCAGTTCTTC. Protein: CASSRGTQGRDEQFF.

This clonotype was detected ten times or more. The chain uses TRBV6-1 and TRBJ1-2, with D uncertain. V lost 4 bases and J lost 8, with 20 bases in between. CDR1 is MNHNS and CDR2 is SASEGT in the germline V gene. The CDR3 covers 15 residues. In nucleotides, the CDR3 is TGTGCCAGCAGTGCTCGTACAACAAGTTATGACGGCTACACCTTC. It yields the protein CASSARTTSYDGYTF.

The table lists this clonotype with many counts. In nucleotides, the CDR3 is TGTGCCAGCAGCCAAGGCGCGACAGGAGCCTACGAGCAGTACTTC. Translation: CASSQGATGAYEQYF. V gene TRBV3-1 combines with J gene TRBJ2-7; D may be TRBD1 (6 bases). Trimming removed 1 base at V and 2 bases at J, with 12 bases between. CDR3 length: 15 residues. The germline CDR1 and CDR2 sequences are LGHDT and YNNKEL (reference sequence).

In its sample, this clonotype ranks as medium-sized. The V call is TRBV27, the J call TRBJ1-5; TRBD1 agrees at 8 bases. CDR1 and CDR2 from the germline V gene are MNHEY and SMNVEV (reference sequence). The V segment lost 4 bases and the J segment 9 bases; nucleotides outside the gene matches: 20. The CDR3 covers 18 residues. The chain's CDR3 is CASSSQTSYTGGLRPQHF. CDR3 coding DNA: TGTGCCAGCAGTTCCCAAACTTCCTATACAGGGGGGCTTAGGCCCCAGCATTTT.

This clonotype qualifies as medium-sized. The rearrangement uses TRBV20-1 and TRBJ2-1; 10 bases are shared with TRBD2. The CDR3 runs to 14 residues. J lost 6 bases, V lost 3 bases, and 5 bases had no gene match. From germline, CDR1 is DFQATT and CDR2 SNEGSKA (reference sequence). CDR3 residues: CSASLSGGANEQFF. The CDR3 DNA reads as TGCAGTGCTAGTTTAAGCGGGGGGGCCAATGAGCAGTTCTTC.

By share of the sample, this clonotype is medium-sized. The rearrangement joins TRBV11-2 to TRBJ2-7; no definite D call. The CDR3 totals 13 residues. V lost 3 bases, J lost 0 bases, and 6 bases lay in between. Germline CDR1 reads SGHAT; CDR2 reads FQNNGV. CDR3 sequence reads: CASSLVSSYEQYF. The DNA for the CDR3 is TGTGCCAGCAGCTTGGTTAGCTCCTACGAGCAGTACTTC.

The table lists this clonotype with many counts. The chain joins TRBV6-6 to TRBJ1-1; TRBD1 aligns across 7 bases. The V and J ends lost 5 bases and 8 bases, in that order; junction bases with no gene match: 2. The CDR3 runs 11 residues. Germline CDR1 reads MNHNY; CDR2 reads SVGAGI (reference sequence). The CDR3 sequence is CASSHRGEAFF. CDR3 coding DNA: TGTGCCAGCAGTCACAGGGGCGAAGCTTTCTTT.

This clonotype is labeled medium-sized (0.01 to 0.1%). V usage is TRBV7-9 and J usage is TRBJ2-1; a possible D gene is TRBD1 (6 bases). The V end was cut by 4 bases, the J end by 7 bases, with 20 bases between. The CDR3 totals 16 residues. In germline, CDR1 is SEHNR, CDR2 FQNEAQ (reference sequence). The CDR3 coding sequence is TGTGCCAGCAGCTCCGTGGGGACAACCCACAGGAATGAGCAGTTCTTC. Translating gives CASSSVGTTHRNEQFF.

The chain combines TRBV5-1 with TRBJ1-3; D uncertain. The CDR3 totals 16 residues. V was shortened by 5 bases and J by 0 bases, with 15 bases between the two germline ends. The germline V gene has CDR1 SGHRS and CDR2 YFSETQ. CDR3 protein: CASRGTPDSSGNTIYF. The CDR3 nucleotides read TGCGCCAGCAGGGGTACGCCGGACTCCTCTGGAAACACCATATATTTT.

This clonotype was seen many times. The gene calls are TRBV30 and TRBJ2-4; no clear D gene. Germline V lookup: CDR1 GTSNPN, CDR2 SVGIG (reference sequence). The CDR3 sequence is 14 residues long. V gave up 6 bases and J gave up 0 bases, with 12 bases separating them. The CDR3 loop reads CACLPELAKNIQYF. In nucleotides, the CDR3 is TGTGCCTGCCTCCCGGAGTTAGCCAAAAACATTCAGTACTTC.

This clonotype is medium-sized by share. This chain uses TRBV18 with TRBJ2-2, with D unresolved. The CDR3 sequence is 14 residues long. Trimming left V 3 bases short and J 2 bases short, with 7 bases between. Looked up from germline, CDR1 is KGHSH and CDR2 is LQKENI. CDR3 DNA sequence: TGTGCCAGCTCACCGGCGTCTAACACCGGGGAGCTGTTTTTT. Translating gives CASSPASNTGELFF.

By share, this clonotype counts as large. This chain uses TRBV20-1 with TRBJ2-3; 8 bases line up with TRBD2. Germline CDR1 reads DFQATT; CDR2 reads SNEGSKA (reference sequence). With V trimmed by 3 bases and J by 5 bases, 19 bases remained unmatched. The CDR3 extends over 18 amino acids. The CDR3 region has the DNA TGCAGTGCTAGGGCGTACCCTAGCGGGTTAACGAAGCGAGATACGCAGTATTTT. Translated, it gives CSARAYPSGLTKRDTQYF.

This clonotype was found many times. The chain joins TRBV20-1 to TRBJ1-5; D gene unclear. Germline values: CDR1 DFQATT, CDR2 SNEGSKA (reference sequence). The CDR3 length is 15 residues. The V end lost 0 bases, the J end lost 2 bases, and 11 bases lay between the germline ends. CDR3 coding DNA: TGCAGTGCTAGAGAGGTCAAAGGAGGCAATCAGCCCCAGCATTTT. Translating gives CSAREVKGGNQPQHF.

This clonotype ranks as medium-sized (0.01 to 0.1%). CDR3 bases: TGTGCCAGCTCACCGGGGGGAGGGAACACTGAAGCTTTCTTT. Its protein is CASSPGGGNTEAFF. The chain carries TRBV18 and TRBJ1-1; maybe TRBD1 (5 bases). Germline loops: CDR1 KGHSH, CDR2 LQKENI. The CDR3 spans 14 residues. V lost 3 bases, J lost 1 base, and 9 bases lay in between.

This clonotype ranks as medium-sized. This chain links TRBV29-1 with TRBJ2-7; TRBD2 matches 11 bases. Unmatched junction bases numbered 5, after V lost 6 bases and J lost 4 bases. Germline loops: CDR1 SQVTM, CDR2 ANQGSEA. This CDR3 comprises 13 residues. CDR3 DNA sequence: TGCAGCGTAACCGGGACTAGCGGTTACGAGCAGTACTTC. It encodes CSVTGTSGYEQYF.

Turning to this clonotype: Since a much larger clone is just one base distant, this may be a read error. The gene calls are TRBV5-4 and TRBJ1-1; D is unclear. The germline gives CDR1 SGHNT, CDR2 YYREEE (reference sequence). Trimming took off 4 bases at V and 6 bases at J, with 19 bases between the two ends. CDR3 length equals 15 residues. CDR3 DNA sequence: TGTGCCAGCAGCACCGACACAGCGTGTAGCTCTGAAGCTTTCTTT. It codes for CASSTDTACSSEAFF.

This clonotype was counted many times. The chain recombines TRBV5-1 with TRBJ1-2; D is uncertain. Trimming pared 4 bases from V and 4 bases from J, leaving 20 bases between. Per germline, CDR1 SGHRS and CDR2 YFSETQ. CDR3 length: 16 amino acids. In nucleotides, the CDR3 is TGCGCCAGCAGCCCGGGGAGGGTCGGCGTGCGCTATGGCTACACCTTC. Residues: CASSPGRVGVRYGYTF.

This clonotype has just a few counts. This chain links TRBV5-1 with TRBJ2-7; 10 positions match TRBD2. V shed 3 bases and J 4 bases; nucleotides not matched to a gene: 4. The V gene's germline CDR1 is SGHRS and CDR2 YFSETQ. CDR3 length equals 14 residues. CDR3: CASSWTSGAYEQYF. The CDR3 DNA follows: TGCGCCAGCAGCTGGACTAGCGGAGCTTACGAGCAGTACTTC. Full variable domain (remainder filled in from reference TRBV5-1 and TRBJ2-7): KAGVTQTPRYLIKTRGQQVTLSCSPISGHRSVSWYQQTPGQGLQFLFEYFSETQRNKGNFPGRFSGRQFSNSRSEMNVSTLELGDSALYLCASSWTSGAYEQYFGPGTRLTVT.

This clonotype rates as medium-sized. The rearrangement joins TRBV7-9 to TRBJ2-3, with D perhaps TRBD2 (6 bases). Between the trimmed V and J ends, which lost 5 bases and 1 base, there was a span of 13 bases. Germline lookup yields CDR1 SEHNR and CDR2 FQNEAQ (reference sequence). The CDR3 has 15 amino acids. This CDR3 reads CASSPSGAGTDTQYF. CDR3 nucleotide sequence: TGTGCCAGCAGCCCGTCGGGAGCCGGCACAGATACGCAGTATTTT.

This clonotype showed up many times. The chain couples TRBV30 to TRBJ2-5; tentative D call: TRBD2 (7 bases). Germline V CDR1 and CDR2: GTSNPN, SVGIG (reference sequence). V lost 2 bases and J 1 base, leaving 20 bases between the germline ends. The CDR3 sequence is 17 residues long. Written as DNA, the CDR3 is TGTGCCTGGAGTCCCCCTGGGGGGAGGGGGTTCCAAGAGACCCAGTACTTC. Protein product: CAWSPPGGRGFQETQYF.

This chain uses TRBV19 with TRBJ1-2; 7 bases fit TRBD1. With 4 bases clipped from V and 0 bases from J, the junction kept 5 bases outside the gene matches. Germline lookup yields CDR1 LNHDA and CDR2 SQIVND (reference sequence). This CDR3 has 15 residues. CDR3 sequence: CASSRRDSSNYGYTF. The CDR3 DNA sequence: TGTGCCAGTAGTAGAAGGGACAGCTCTAACTATGGCTACACCTTC.

This clonotype was detected many times. The V call is TRBV6-1, the J call TRBJ1-5; D unclear. Trimming removed 2 bases at V and 0 bases at J, with 11 bases between. The CDR3 has 16 amino acids. CDR1 MNHNS and CDR2 SASEGT come from the germline V gene. CDR3 coding DNA: TGTGCCAGCAGTGAATCGGTCGCTGATAGCAATCAGCCCCAGCATTTT. Its protein is CASSESVADSNQPQHF.

This clonotype appeared many times. This chain links TRBV29-1 with TRBJ2-2, with D hard to call. The V and J ends lost 6 bases and 5 bases respectively, with 13 bases between them. The CDR3 is 13 amino acids. Germline CDR1 SQVTM, CDR2 ANQGSEA. The DNA for the CDR3 is TGCAGCGTCTCAGCCCTAGGGACCGGGGAGCTGTTTTTT. It codes for CSVSALGTGELFF.

This clonotype ranks as medium-sized. The V and J genes are TRBV27 and TRBJ1-5; no clear D. Looked up from germline, CDR1 is MNHEY and CDR2 is SMNVEV (reference sequence). Trimming left V 4 bases short and J 2 bases short, with 3 bases between. This CDR3 is built from 12 residues. The CDR3 DNA follows: TGTGCCAGCAGTTGGGGCAATCAGCCCCAGCATTTT. Amino acid sequence: CASSWGNQPQHF.

In this sample, this clonotype turned up a few times. The J gene is TRBJ2-3, the V gene TRBV20-1; TRBD2 matches at 12 bases. Germline CDR1 and CDR2: DFQATT and SNEGSKA (reference sequence). The CDR3 spans 15 residues. V trimming: 6 bases; J trimming: 2 bases; junction bases outside the gene matches: 6. The DNA for the CDR3 is TGCAGTGCCCCGGGACTAGCGGGCCCCACAGATACGCAGTATTTT. Translating it yields CSAPGLAGPTDTQYF.

This clonotype is medium-sized within its sample. The V gene is TRBV7-2, the J gene TRBJ2-4; 7 bases fit TRBD1. Per the germline V gene, CDR1 is SGHTA and CDR2 is FQGNSA. The trim removed 3 bases at V and 1 base at J, leaving 12 bases unmatched. The CDR3 is 18 amino acids. CDR3 protein: CASSLGVGGPSAKNIQYF. Here the CDR3 DNA reads TGTGCCAGCAGCTTGGGAGTAGGGGGCCCCTCGGCCAAAAACATTCAGTACTTC.

This clonotype occurred many times. This rearrangement joins TRBV20-1 to TRBJ2-2; 7 nucleotides align to TRBD1. The CDR3 is made up of 15 amino acids. V lost 4 bases, J lost 0 bases, and 5 bases stayed unmatched. The germline V gene encodes CDR1 DFQATT and CDR2 SNEGSKA (reference sequence). The CDR3: CSATTGTANTGELFF. The CDR3 DNA reads as TGCAGTGCTACTACCGGGACAGCGAACACCGGGGAGCTGTTTTTT.

The chain uses TRBV30 and TRBJ2-5, with D possibly matching TRBD2 (7 bases). Germline CDR1 GTSNPN, CDR2 SVGIG (reference sequence). CDR3 length equals 17 residues. V lost 2 bases to trimming and J lost 1 base, with 20 bases between them. CDR3 DNA sequence: TGTGCCTGGAGTCCCCCTGGGGGGAGGGGGTGCCAAGAGACCCAGTACTTC. This encodes CAWSPPGGRGCQETQYF.